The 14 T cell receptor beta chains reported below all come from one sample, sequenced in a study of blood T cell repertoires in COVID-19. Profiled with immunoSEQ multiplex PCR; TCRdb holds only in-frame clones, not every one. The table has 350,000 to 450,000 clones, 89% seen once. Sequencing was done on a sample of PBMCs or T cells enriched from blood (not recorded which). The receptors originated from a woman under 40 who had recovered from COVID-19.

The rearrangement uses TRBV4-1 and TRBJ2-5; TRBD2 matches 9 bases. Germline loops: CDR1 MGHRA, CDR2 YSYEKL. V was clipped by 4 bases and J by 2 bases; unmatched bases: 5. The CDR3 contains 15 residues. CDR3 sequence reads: CASSLVAGVQETQYF. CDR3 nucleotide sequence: TGCGCCAGCAGCCTAGTAGCGGGAGTTCAAGAGACCCAGTACTTC.

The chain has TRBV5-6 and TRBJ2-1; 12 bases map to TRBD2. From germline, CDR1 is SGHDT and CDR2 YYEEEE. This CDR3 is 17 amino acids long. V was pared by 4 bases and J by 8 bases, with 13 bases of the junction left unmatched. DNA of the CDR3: TGTGCCAGCAGCGACATATCTAGCGGGAGGGCCCTATATGAGCAGTTCTTC. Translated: CASSDISSGRALYEQFF.

The CDR3 nucleotides read TGTGCCAGTACCAAAGACAGGGGGATCTACAATGAGCAGTTCTTC. Protein product: CASTKDRGIYNEQFF. The gene calls are TRBV19 and TRBJ2-1; 9 bases agree with TRBD1. The CDR3 contains 15 residues. Germline CDR1 reads LNHDA; CDR2 reads SQIVND (reference sequence). V gave up 7 bases and J gave up 3 bases; unmatched junction bases: 7.

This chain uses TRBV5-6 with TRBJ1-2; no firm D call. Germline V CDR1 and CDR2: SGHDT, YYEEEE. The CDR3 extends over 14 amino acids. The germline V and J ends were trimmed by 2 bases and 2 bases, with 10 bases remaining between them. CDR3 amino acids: CASSFRGQNYGYTF. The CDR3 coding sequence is TGTGCCAGCAGCTTTCGTGGCCAAAACTATGGCTACACCTTC.

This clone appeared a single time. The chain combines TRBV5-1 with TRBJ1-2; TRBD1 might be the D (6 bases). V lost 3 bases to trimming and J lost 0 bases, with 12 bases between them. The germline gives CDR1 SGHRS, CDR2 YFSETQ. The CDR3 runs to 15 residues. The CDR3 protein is CASSWTDRPNYGYTF. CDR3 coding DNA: TGCGCCAGCAGCTGGACGGACAGACCTAACTATGGCTACACCTTC. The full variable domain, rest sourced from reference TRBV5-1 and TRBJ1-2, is KAGVTQTPRYLIKTRGQQVTLSCSPISGHRSVSWYQQTPGQGLQFLFEYFSETQRNKGNFPGRFSGRQFSNSRSEMNVSTLELGDSALYLCASSWTDRPNYGYTFGSGTRLTVV.

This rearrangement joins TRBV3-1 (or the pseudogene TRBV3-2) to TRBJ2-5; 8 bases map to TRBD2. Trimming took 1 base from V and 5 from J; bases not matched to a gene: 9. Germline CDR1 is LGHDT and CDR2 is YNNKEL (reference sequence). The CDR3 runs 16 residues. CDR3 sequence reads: CASSQAASGHRETQYF. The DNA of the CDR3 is TGTGCCAGCAGCCAAGCGGCTAGCGGGCATCGGGAGACCCAGTACTTC.

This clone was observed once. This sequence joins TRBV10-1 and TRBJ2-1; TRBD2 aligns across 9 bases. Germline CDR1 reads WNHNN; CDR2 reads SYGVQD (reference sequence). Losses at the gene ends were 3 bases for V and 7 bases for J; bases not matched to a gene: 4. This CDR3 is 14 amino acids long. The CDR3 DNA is TGCGCCAGCAGTGAATTAGCGGGAGTAAATGAGCAGTTCTTC. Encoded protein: CASSELAGVNEQFF.

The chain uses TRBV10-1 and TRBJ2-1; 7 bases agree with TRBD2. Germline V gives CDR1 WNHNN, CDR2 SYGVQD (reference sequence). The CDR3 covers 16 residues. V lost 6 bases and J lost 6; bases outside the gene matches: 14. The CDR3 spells CASSTTSAKGSNEQFF. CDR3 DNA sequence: TGCGCCAGCAGCACTACTAGCGCGAAAGGAAGCAATGAGCAGTTCTTC.

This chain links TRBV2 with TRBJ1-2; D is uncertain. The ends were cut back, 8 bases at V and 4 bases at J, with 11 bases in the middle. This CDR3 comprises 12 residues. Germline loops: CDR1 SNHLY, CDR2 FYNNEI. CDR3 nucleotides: TGTGCCAGCTCTCGGGAGTCCTATGGCTACACCTTC. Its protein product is CASSRESYGYTF.

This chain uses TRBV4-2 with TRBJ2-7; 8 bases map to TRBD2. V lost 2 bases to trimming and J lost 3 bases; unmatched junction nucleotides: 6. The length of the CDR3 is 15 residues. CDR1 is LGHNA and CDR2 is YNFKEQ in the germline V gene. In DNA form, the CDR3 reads TGTGCCAGCAGCCAACGAACTAGCGGCAACTACGAGCAGTACTTC. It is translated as CASSQRTSGNYEQYF.

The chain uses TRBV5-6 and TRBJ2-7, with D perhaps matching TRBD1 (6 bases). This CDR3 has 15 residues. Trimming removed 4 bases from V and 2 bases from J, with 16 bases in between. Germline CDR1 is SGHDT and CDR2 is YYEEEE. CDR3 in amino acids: CASSQTPGAAYEQYF. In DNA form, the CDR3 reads TGTGCCAGCAGCCAGACCCCAGGGGCAGCCTACGAGCAGTACTTC.

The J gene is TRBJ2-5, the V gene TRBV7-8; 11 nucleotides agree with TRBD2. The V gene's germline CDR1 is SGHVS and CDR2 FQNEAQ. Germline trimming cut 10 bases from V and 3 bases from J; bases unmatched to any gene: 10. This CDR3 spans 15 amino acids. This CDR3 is CANRVAGGGEETQYF. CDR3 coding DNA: TGTGCCAACAGAGTAGCGGGGGGGGGAGAAGAGACCCAGTACTTC. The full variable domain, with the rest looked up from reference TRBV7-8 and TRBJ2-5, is GAGVSQSPRYKVAKRGQDVALRCDPISGHVSLFWYQQALGQGPEFLTYFQNEAQLDKSGLPSDRFFAERPEGSVSTLKIQRTQQEDSAVYLCANRVAGGGEETQYFGPGTRLLVL.

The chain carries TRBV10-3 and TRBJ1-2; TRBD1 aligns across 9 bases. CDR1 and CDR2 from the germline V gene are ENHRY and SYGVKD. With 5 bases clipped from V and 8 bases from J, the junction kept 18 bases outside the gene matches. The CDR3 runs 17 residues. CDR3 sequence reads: CAISFTGTGPNLGGYTF. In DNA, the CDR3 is TGTGCCATCAGTTTTACTGGGACAGGGCCGAACTTGGGCGGCTACACCTTC.

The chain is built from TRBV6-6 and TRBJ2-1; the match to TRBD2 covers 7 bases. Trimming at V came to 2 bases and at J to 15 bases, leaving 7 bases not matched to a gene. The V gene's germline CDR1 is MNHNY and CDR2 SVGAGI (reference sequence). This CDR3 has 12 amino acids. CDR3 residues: CASSYPSGRAFF. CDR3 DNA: TGTGCCAGCAGTTACCCCTCGGGGAGGGCGTTCTTC.